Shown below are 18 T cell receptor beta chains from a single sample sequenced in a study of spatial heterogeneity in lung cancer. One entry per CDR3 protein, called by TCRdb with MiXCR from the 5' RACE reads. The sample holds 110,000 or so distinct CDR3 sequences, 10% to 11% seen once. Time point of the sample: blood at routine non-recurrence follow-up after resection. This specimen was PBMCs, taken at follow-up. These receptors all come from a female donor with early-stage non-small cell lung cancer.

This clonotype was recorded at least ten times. The chain's CDR3 is CSVDSPQGYNEQFF. CDR3 coding DNA: TGCAGCGTTGACAGTCCTCAGGGATACAATGAGCAGTTCTTC. The genes are TRBV29-1 and TRBJ2-1, with D perhaps TRBD1 (5 bases). CDR1 is SQVTM and CDR2 is ANQGSEA in the germline V gene. V dropped 3 bases and J dropped 4 bases, with 13 bases sitting between them. The CDR3 totals 14 residues.

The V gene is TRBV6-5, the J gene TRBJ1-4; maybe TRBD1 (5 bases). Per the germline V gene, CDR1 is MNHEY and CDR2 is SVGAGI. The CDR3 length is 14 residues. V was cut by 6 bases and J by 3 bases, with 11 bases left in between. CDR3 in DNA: TGTGCCAGCAGACCCCAGGGTGCTAATGAAAAACTGTTTTTT. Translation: CASRPQGANEKLFF.

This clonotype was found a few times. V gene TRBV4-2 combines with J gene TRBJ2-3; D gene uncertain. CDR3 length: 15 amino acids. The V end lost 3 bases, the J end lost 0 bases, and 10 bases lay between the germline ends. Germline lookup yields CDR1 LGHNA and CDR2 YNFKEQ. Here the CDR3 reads CASSQSDFSTDTQYF. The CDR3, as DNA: TGTGCCAGCAGCCAGAGCGACTTTAGCACAGATACGCAGTATTTT.

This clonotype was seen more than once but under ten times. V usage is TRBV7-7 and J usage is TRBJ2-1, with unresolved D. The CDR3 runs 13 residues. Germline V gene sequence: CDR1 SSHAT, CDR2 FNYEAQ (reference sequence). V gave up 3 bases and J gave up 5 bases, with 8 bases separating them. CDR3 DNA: TGTGCCAGCAGCTTTAGTCAGAACAATGAGCAGTTCTTC. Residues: CASSFSQNNEQFF.

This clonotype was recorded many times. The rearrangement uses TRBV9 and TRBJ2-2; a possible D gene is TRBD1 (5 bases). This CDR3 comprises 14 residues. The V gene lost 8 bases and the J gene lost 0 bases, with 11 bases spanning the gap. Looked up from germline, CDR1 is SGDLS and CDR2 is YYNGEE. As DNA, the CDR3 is TGTGCCAGTCGACGACAGACGAACACCGGGGAGCTGTTTTTT. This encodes CASRRQTNTGELFF.

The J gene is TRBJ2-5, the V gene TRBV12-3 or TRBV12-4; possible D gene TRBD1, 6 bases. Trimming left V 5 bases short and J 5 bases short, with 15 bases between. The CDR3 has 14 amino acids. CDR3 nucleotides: TGTGCCAGCAGTGCCGAGGGACACGGGGAGACCCAGTACTTC. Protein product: CASSAEGHGETQYF.

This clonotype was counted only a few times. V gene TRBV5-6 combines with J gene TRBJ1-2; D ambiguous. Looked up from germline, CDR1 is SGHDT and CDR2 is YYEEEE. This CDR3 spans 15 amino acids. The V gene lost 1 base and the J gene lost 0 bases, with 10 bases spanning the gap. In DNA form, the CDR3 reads TGTGCCAGCAGCTTGTGGCCAGTAGCTAACTATGGCTACACCTTC. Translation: CASSLWPVANYGYTF.

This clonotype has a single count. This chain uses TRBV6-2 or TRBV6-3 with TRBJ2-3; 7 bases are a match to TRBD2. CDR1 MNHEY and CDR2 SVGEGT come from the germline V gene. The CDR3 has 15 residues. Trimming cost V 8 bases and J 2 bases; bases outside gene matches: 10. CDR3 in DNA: TGTGCCAGCGGTAGGCGGACTAGGAACACAGATACGCAGTATTTT. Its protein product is CASGRRTRNTDTQYF.

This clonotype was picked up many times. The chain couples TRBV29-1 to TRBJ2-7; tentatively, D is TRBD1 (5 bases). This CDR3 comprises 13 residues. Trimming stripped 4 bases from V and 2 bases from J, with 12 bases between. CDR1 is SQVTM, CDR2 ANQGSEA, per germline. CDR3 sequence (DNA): TGCAGCGTTGCAGGGCTCGGAGCCTACGAGCAGTACTTC. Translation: CSVAGLGAYEQYF.

CDR3 nucleotide sequence: TGCAGTGCTGGTACAGTAACTTATAGCAATCAGCCCCAGCATTTT. Translation: CSAGTVTYSNQPQHF. The chain combines TRBV20-1 with TRBJ1-5; D is uncertain. The CDR3 contains 15 residues. CDR1 is DFQATT, CDR2 SNEGSKA, per germline (reference sequence). Trimming took 5 bases from V and 0 from J, leaving 14 bases between them.

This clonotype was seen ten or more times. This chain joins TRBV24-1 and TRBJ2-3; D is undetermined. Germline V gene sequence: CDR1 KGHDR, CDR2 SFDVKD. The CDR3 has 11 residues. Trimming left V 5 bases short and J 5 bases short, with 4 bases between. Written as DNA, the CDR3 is TGTGCCACCAGTGCCGAAGATACGCAGTATTTT. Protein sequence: CATSAEDTQYF.

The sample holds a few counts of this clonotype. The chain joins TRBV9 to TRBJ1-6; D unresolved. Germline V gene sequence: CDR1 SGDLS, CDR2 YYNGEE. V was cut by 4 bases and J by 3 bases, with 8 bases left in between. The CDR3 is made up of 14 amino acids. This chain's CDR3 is CASSSTNYNSPLHF. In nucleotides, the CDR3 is TGTGCCAGCAGCTCGACTAACTATAATTCACCCCTCCACTTT.

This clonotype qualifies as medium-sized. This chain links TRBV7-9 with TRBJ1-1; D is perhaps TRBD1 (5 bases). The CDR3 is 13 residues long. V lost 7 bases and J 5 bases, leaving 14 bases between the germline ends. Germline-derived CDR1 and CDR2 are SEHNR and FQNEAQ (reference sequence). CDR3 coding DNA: TGTGCCAGCATACGGCAGGGAACAACTGAAGCTTTCTTT. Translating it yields CASIRQGTTEAFF.

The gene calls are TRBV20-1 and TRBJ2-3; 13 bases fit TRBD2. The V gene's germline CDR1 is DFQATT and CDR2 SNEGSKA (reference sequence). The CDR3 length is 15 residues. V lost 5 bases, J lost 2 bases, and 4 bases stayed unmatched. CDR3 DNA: TGCAGTGCTGAGGGACTAGCGGGAAACACAGATACGCAGTATTTT. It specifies CSAEGLAGNTDTQYF.

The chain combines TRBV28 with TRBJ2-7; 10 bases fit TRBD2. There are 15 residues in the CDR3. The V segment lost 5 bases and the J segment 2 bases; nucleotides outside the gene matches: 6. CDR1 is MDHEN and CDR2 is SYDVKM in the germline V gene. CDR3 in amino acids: CASSARTSGAYEQYF. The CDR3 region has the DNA TGTGCCAGCAGTGCCCGGACTAGCGGCGCCTACGAGCAGTACTTC.

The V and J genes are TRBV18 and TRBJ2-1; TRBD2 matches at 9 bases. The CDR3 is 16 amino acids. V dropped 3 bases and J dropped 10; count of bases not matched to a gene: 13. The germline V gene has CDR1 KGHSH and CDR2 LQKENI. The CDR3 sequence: CASSPDNYSGRNEQFF. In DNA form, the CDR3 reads TGTGCCAGCTCACCCGACAACTACAGCGGGAGGAACGAGCAGTTCTTC.

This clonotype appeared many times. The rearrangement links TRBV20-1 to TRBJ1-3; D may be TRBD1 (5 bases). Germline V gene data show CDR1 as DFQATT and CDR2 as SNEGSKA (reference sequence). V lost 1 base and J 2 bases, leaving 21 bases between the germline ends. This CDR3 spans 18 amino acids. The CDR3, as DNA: TGCAGTGCTAGAGGGGGGGACGGGTTCCCGGCGACTGGAAACACCATATATTTT. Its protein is CSARGGDGFPATGNTIYF.

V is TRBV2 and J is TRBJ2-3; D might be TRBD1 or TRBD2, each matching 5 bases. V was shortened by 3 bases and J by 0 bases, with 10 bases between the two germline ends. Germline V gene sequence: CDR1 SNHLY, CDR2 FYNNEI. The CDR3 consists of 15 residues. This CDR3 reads CASSEGPPSTDTQYF. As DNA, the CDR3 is TGTGCCAGCAGTGAGGGACCACCTAGCACAGATACGCAGTATTTT.